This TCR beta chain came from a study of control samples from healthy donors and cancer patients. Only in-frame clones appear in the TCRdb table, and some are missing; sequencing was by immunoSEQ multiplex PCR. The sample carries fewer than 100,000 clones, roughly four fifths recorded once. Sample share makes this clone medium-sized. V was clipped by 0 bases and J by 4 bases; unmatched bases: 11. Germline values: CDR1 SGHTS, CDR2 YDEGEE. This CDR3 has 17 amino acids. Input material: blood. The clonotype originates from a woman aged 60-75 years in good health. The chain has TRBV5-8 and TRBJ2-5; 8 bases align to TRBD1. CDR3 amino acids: CASSLGGTGRFGETQYF. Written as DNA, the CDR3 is TGTGCCAGCAGCTTGGGGGGGACAGGCCGGTTCGGAGAGACCCAGTACTTC.